This T cell receptor beta chain originates from a study of blood T cell repertoires in COVID-19. The table came from immunoSEQ multiplex PCR; TCRdb's copy has only in-frame clones and leaves some out. The table shows roughly 250,000 clones, with about 90% occurring only once. In germline, CDR1 is MNHEY, CDR2 SMNVEV (reference sequence). With V trimmed by 5 bases and J by 3 bases, 10 bases remained unmatched. CDR3 size: 15 residues. Participant age was roughly 18 to 90 years, and participants resided in roughly 25 US areas. Cohorts were determined from participant-reported clinical history. The rearrangement links TRBV27 to TRBJ2-7; 7 bases map to TRBD1. The sequence was obtained from a woman aged 30 to 39 with acute COVID-19. The sample taken for sequencing was PBMCs or T cells enriched from blood (not recorded which). This CDR3 is CASSTRTGTIYEQYF. CDR3 sequence (DNA): TGTGCCAGCAGTACCCGGACAGGTACAATCTACGAGCAGTACTTC.